In its sample, the clone carrying this T cell receptor beta chain was seen once. Its antigen is unidentified. TCRdb keeps only in-frame clones here, not all; method: immunoSEQ multiplex PCR. The sample consists of about 35,000 clones, about 86% of them appearing once. The CDR3 has 18 residues. Trimming took off 0 bases at V and 8 bases at J, with 23 bases between the two ends. CDR1 and CDR2 (germline): LGHNA, YSLEER. The data were obtained in a study of CD4 T cells in relation to SARS-CoV-2 and coronaviruses. At the level of the study: PBMCs were cultured with antigen for approximately nine days before TCR beta sequencing.

Naive or memory CD4+ cells were cultured 1:1 with T cell-depleted PBMCs plus CEF. The chain recombines TRBV4-3 with TRBJ2-1; weak D call: TRBD2 (6 bases). The material sequenced was naive CD4+ T cells from PBMCs, cultured in vitro. Regarding subset: naive CD4+ T cells isolated by negative enrichment. The TCR originated in an adult with COVID-19. CDR3: CASSQDRSTRSGSHEQFF. CDR3 in DNA: TGCGCCAGCAGCCAAGATAGGAGTACTAGGAGCGGGTCCCATGAGCAGTTCTTC.